The present T cell receptor (beta chain) was sequenced within a study of OX40 agonist ivuxolimab in advanced cancers. Study-level results: Antigen specificity of clonally expanded peripheral T cells was not established.

In regard to this clone: The target antigen is unknown.

Baseline, cycle 4 day 1, and cycle 7 day 1 were the blood sampling points. Germline V lookup: CDR1 LNHDA, CDR2 SQIVND (reference sequence). V lost 9 bases to trimming and J lost 3 bases; unmatched junction nucleotides: 7. The CDR3 is 14 amino acids. Profiling relied on immunoSEQ multiplex PCR, and the TCRdb table lists in-frame clones only, not all of them. Of approximately 61,000 clones in the sample, 80% were seen once. This TCR came from an adult with an advanced solid tumor such as melanoma, head and neck, liver or kidney cancer. The source material was CD4+ or CD8+ T cells sorted from blood, sampled in a trial of the OX40 agonist ivuxolimab. The V call is TRBV19, the J call TRBJ2-3; 9 positions agree with TRBD1. The CDR3 sequence: CASAQDRGTDTQYF. The DNA of the CDR3 is TGTGCCAGCGCACAGGACAGGGGAACAGATACGCAGTATTTT.